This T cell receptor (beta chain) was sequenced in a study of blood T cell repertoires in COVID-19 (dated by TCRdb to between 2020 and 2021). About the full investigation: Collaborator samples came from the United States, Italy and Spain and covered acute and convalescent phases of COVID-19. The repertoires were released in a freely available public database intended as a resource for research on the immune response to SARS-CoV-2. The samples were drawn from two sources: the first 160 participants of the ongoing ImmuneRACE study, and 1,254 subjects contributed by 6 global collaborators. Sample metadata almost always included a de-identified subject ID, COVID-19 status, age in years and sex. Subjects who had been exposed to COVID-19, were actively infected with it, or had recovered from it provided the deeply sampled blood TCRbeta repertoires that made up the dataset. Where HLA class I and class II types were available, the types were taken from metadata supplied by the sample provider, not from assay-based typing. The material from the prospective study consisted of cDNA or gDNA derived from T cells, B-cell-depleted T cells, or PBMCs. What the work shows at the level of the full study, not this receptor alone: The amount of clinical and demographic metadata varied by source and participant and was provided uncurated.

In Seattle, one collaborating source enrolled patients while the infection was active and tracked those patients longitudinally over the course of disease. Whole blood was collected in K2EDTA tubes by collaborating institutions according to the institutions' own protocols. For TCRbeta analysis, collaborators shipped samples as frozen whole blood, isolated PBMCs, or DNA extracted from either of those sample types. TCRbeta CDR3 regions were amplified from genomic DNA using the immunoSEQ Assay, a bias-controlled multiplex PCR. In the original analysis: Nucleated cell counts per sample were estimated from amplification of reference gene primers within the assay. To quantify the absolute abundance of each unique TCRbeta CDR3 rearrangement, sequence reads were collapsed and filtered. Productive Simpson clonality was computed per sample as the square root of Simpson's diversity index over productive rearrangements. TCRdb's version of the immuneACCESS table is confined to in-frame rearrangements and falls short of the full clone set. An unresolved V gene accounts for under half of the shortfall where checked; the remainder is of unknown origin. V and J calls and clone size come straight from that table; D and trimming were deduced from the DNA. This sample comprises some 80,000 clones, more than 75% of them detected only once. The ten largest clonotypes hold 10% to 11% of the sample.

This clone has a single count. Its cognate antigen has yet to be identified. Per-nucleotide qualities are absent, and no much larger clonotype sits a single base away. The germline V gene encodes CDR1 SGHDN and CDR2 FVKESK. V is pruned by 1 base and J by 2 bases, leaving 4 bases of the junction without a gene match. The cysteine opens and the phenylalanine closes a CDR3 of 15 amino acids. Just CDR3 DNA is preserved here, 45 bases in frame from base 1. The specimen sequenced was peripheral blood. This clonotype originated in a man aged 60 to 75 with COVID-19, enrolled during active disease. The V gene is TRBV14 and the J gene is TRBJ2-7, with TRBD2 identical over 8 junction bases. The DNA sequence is TGTGCCAGCAGCCAAGCTACGGGGGGGACCTACGAGCAGTACTTC. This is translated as CASSQATGGTYEQYF.